The clone carrying this T cell receptor beta chain was found a few times. Its antigen is not identified. It was RNA transcripts that yielded the amplified TCR beta CDR3 regions. The study used the HTBI primer set for a first-round RT-PCR of the TCR CDR3. Each CDR3 protein is one row after TCRdb ran MiXCR on the multiplex PCR reads. The sample has 500,000 to 600,000 distinct CDR3 sequences, 16% seen once. Stable disease denoted Graves' hyperthyroidism without ophthalmopathy progression within 18 months. This CDR3 has 12 amino acids. V shed 3 bases and J shed 7 bases, with 10 bases lying between them. Per the germline V gene, CDR1 is SGHTA and CDR2 is FQGNSA. The data belong to a study of T cells in Graves' hyperthyroidism and ophthalmopathy. Notes on the study in general: Using 13 V-J features, a model discriminated ophthalmopathy from stable hyperthyroidism.

The source is a woman younger than 35 with Graves' hyperthyroidism. The sample was blood. The chain couples TRBV7-2 to TRBJ2-7; D unresolved. This CDR3 reads CASSFPPSEQYF. CDR3 nucleotide sequence: TGTGCCAGCAGCTTCCCCCCGAGTGAGCAGTACTTC. The full variable domain, in which reference TRBV7-2 and TRBJ2-7 provide the parts outside the CDR3, is GAGVSQSPSNKVTEKGKDVELRCDPISGHTALYWYRQSLGQGLEFLIYFQGNSAPDKSGLPSDRFSAERTGGSVSTLTIQRTQQEDSAVYLCASSFPPSEQYFGPGTRLTVT.